The entry below gives a single TCR beta chain sequence along with its context. What it recognizes is unknown. V gave up 5 bases and J gave up 0 bases, with 7 bases separating them. Germline V CDR1 and CDR2: MGHDK, SYGVNS. The CDR3 contains 13 residues. These data originate in a study of T cell responses to AZD1222 COVID-19 vaccine. Overall study results and limits: Dominant CD4 TCR responses targeted spike regions 160-218 and 743-854. Only a handful of AZD1222 recipients, several in all, had baseline seropositivity. Females outnumbered males among donors, who were mostly white British; clonal diversity was possibly underestimated.

Profiling relied on immunoSEQ multiplex PCR, and the TCRdb table lists in-frame clones only, not all of them. Counted here are some 92,000 clones, about 91% occurring once; the ten biggest clones make up about 7.5%. The source is an adult in good health. The material sequenced was peripheral blood, taken on day 0 of AZD1222 vaccination. This rearrangement joins TRBV25-1 to TRBJ1-1, with no clear D. The CDR3 DNA reads as TGTGCCAGCAGTTTGGGCATGAACACTGAAGCTTTCTTT. Translation: CASSLGMNTEAFF.